A single sample gave rise to the 17 T cell receptor beta chains below, sequenced in a study of tumor and adjacent non-tumor tissue in lung cancer. This sample's RNA came from whole unsorted tissue. Three rounds of nested PCR, following a modified ARM-PCR protocol, produced the TCRbeta library. TCRdb used MiXCR to reprocess the multiplex PCR reads, holding one entry per CDR3 protein. The sample includes tens of thousands of distinct CDR3 sequences, roughly 60% of them seen just once. The material sequenced was lung tumor tissue. These receptors were taken from a man aged 45-60 years with non-small cell lung cancer.

A remark on this clonotype: A read error may produce the germline difference seen at one junction end. This sequence joins TRBV4-1 and TRBJ2-3; TRBD2 agrees at 9 bases. The CDR3 is 16 residues long. The germline V gene encodes CDR1 MGHRA and CDR2 YSYEKL. The CDR3: CAGSQTPRGGTDTQYF. CDR3 bases: TGCGCCGGCAGCCAGACCCCGCGGGGGGGTACAGATACGCAGTATTTT.

With respect to this clonotype: One end of the junction fails to match germline, which may point to a read error. The CDR3: CVSSLGRPGELFF. The DNA for the CDR3 is TGTGTCAGCAGCTTGGGTCGCCCCGGGGAGCTGTTTTTT. V and J are TRBV5-6 and TRBJ2-2, with D hard to call. This CDR3 is 13 amino acids long. CDR1 is SGHDT, CDR2 YYEEEE, per germline.

There are many counts of this clonotype. The V and J genes are TRBV6-2 or TRBV6-3 and TRBJ2-5, with no clear D. Germline-derived CDR1 and CDR2 are MNHEY and SVGEGT. V was clipped by 6 bases and J by 4 bases, with 6 bases between them. The CDR3 length is 11 residues. The CDR3 DNA is TGTGCCAGCAGCCGCAGAGAGACCCAGTACTTC. Translating gives CASSRRETQYF.

Turning to this clonotype: At one boundary the junction diverges from the germline segment, which might be a read error. The genes are TRBV7-9 and TRBJ2-3; possibly TRBD1 for D (6 bases). The germline V gene has CDR1 SEHNR and CDR2 FQNEAQ (reference sequence). CDR3 length: 14 residues. The CDR3 nucleotides are TGTGCCAGCAGCCCTTCGGACAGTACAGATGCGCAGTATTTT. This gives the protein CASSPSDSTDAQYF.

On this clonotype itself: A much larger clone differs from this one at a single base, so this may be a read error. No conserved phenylalanine or tryptophan is present at the end of the CDR3, so a read error is the likely explanation. The gene calls are TRBV12-3 or TRBV12-4 and TRBJ2-2; 11 bases are shared with TRBD2. The CDR3 length is 15 residues. J gave up 4 bases and V 3 bases, and 1 base lay outside the gene matches. The CDR3 spells CASSFSGRGTGELFL. CDR3 bases: TGTGCCAGCAGTTTTAGCGGGAGGGGCACCGGGGAGCTGTTTCTT.

V gene TRBV4-1 combines with J gene TRBJ2-5; TRBD2 matches 7 bases. Trimming removed 3 bases from V and 13 bases from J; junction bases left unmatched: 14. Germline assignment: CDR1 MGHRA and CDR2 YSYEKL. The CDR3 runs to 14 residues. DNA for the CDR3: TGCGCCAGCAGCCAGCTTGGGGCGGGGGAGACTCTGTACTTC. Amino acid sequence: CASSQLGAGETLYF.

In the case of this clonotype: The missing conserved phenylalanine or tryptophan at the end of this CDR3 makes a read error likely. This chain joins TRBV6-5 and TRBJ1-5; 7 bases are a match to TRBD1. This CDR3 has 14 residues. The V gene's germline CDR1 is MNHEY and CDR2 SVGAGI. The CDR3: CASRPTGAHQPQHY. The CDR3 bases are TGTGCTAGCAGACCTACAGGGGCACATCAGCCCCAGCATTAT.

This clonotype showed up just once. The chain recombines TRBV29-1 with TRBJ2-7; D possibly uses TRBD1 or TRBD2 (5 bases each). The germline V gene encodes CDR1 SQVTM and CDR2 ANQGSEA. Trimming removed 5 bases at V and 2 bases at J, with 16 bases between. This CDR3 is 14 amino acids long. The DNA for the CDR3 is TGCAGCGTTATTGTTCAATTGGGGGCCTACGAGCAGTACTTC. It codes for CSVIVQLGAYEQYF.

This clonotype was detected only a few times. The V and J genes are TRBV4-1 and TRBJ1-5; possibly TRBD1 for D (5 bases). The CDR3 is made up of 14 amino acids. The germline gives CDR1 MGHRA, CDR2 YSYEKL. V shed 1 base and J shed 9 bases, with 13 bases lying between them. Here the CDR3 reads CASSQGQGLGPQHF. The CDR3, as DNA: TGCGCCAGCAGCCAAGGCCAGGGCCTGGGGCCCCAGCATTTT.

This clonotype was seen more than once but under ten times. The genes are TRBV28 and TRBJ2-7, with 10 bases fitting TRBD1. The ends lost 5 bases at V and 7 bases at J; junction bases unmatched: 17. The CDR3 consists of 17 residues. Germline CDR1 reads MDHEN; CDR2 reads SYDVKM. Here the CDR3 reads CASSPIKGQGRNGEQYF. The CDR3 coding sequence is TGTGCCAGCAGTCCGATTAAGGGACAGGGGCGGAACGGGGAGCAGTACTTC.

This clonotype qualifies as medium-sized (0.01 to 0.1%). The J gene is TRBJ1-5, the V gene TRBV28, with a tentative D call TRBD1 (5 bases). This CDR3 region has 17 residues. CDR1 and CDR2 (germline): MDHEN, SYDVKM. Trimming cost V 5 bases and J 1 base, with 18 bases left between them. CDR3 sequence: CASSRTGGRLSNQPQHF. For the CDR3, the DNA is TGTGCCAGCAGTCGAACGGGGGGGAGGTTGAGCAATCAGCCCCAGCATTTT.

This clonotype was recorded many times. The missing conserved phenylalanine or tryptophan at the end of this CDR3 makes a read error likely. V and J are TRBV29-1 and TRBJ2-2; D gene unclear. The CDR3 spans 12 residues. CDR1 is SQVTM, CDR2 ANQGSEA, per germline. V lost 4 bases and J lost 5, with 8 bases in between. The CDR3 bases are TGCAGCGTTGGCATGGCTACCGGGGAGCTGTTTTCT. The encoded protein is CSVGMATGELFS.

There are a few counts of this clonotype. The chain combines TRBV28 with TRBJ1-5, with D tentatively TRBD1 (5 bases). V lost 6 bases, J lost 2 bases, and 14 bases lay in between. The V gene's germline CDR1 is MDHEN and CDR2 SYDVKM. This CDR3 spans 15 amino acids. This CDR3 reads CASRPQGIGNQPQHF. For the CDR3, the DNA is TGTGCCAGCAGACCTCAGGGAATTGGCAATCAGCCCCAGCATTTT.

A word on this clonotype: This may be a read error: a much more frequent sequence differs by one nucleotide. The genes are TRBV20-1 and TRBJ1-1; D not resolved. Germline values: CDR1 DFQATT, CDR2 SNEGSKA (reference sequence). There are 10 residues in the CDR3. The CDR3 spells CRASNIEAFF. The CDR3 DNA reads as TGCAGAGCATCGAACATTGAAGCTTTCTTT.

This clonotype is medium-sized (0.01 to 0.1%) in the sample. The chain recombines TRBV6-1 with TRBJ1-5, with 9 bases lining up with TRBD1. V shed 4 bases, J shed 3 bases, and the junction held 4 bases outside the gene matches. CDR1 is MNHNS, CDR2 SASEGT, per germline. The CDR3 runs to 15 residues. The CDR3 spells CASSGGDRVNQPQHF. CDR3 DNA: TGTGCCAGCAGTGGGGGGGACAGGGTCAATCAGCCCCAGCATTTT.

This clonotype was seen only once. This sequence joins TRBV11-2 and TRBJ2-3, with D possibly TRBD2 on 5 matching bases. The CDR3 length is 12 residues. V was pared by 9 bases and J by 10 bases, with 17 bases between. Per germline, CDR1 SGHAT and CDR2 FQNNGV. Written as DNA, the CDR3 is TGTGCCAGGAGTCCCCTTCGGGATTCGCAGTATTTT. The encoded protein is CARSPLRDSQYF.

This clonotype was seen ten or more times. V and J are TRBV29-1 and TRBJ2-3; D unresolved. V gave up 0 bases and J gave up 6 bases, with 4 bases separating them. Germline V gene sequence: CDR1 SQVTM, CDR2 ANQGSEA. CDR3 length equals 11 residues. The CDR3 region has the DNA TGCAGCGTTGAAGATCAGGATACGCAGTATTTT. This encodes CSVEDQDTQYF.